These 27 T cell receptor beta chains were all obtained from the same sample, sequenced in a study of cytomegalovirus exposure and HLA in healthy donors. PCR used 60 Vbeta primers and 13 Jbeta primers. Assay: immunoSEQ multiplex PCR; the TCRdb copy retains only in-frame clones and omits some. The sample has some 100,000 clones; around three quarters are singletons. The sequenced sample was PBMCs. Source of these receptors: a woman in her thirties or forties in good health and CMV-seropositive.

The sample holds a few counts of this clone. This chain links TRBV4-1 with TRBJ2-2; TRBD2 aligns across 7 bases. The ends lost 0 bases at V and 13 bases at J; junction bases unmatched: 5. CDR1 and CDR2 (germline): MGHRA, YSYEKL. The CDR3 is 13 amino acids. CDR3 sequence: CASSQDGGYRLFF. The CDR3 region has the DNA TGCGCCAGCAGCCAAGACGGGGGGTACCGGCTGTTTTTT.

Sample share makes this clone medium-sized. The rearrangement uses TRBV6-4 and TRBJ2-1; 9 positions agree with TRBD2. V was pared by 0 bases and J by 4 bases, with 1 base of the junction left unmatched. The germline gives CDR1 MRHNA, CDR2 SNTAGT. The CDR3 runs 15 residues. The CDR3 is CASSDSSGSYNEQFF. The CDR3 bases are TGTGCCAGCAGTGACTCTAGCGGGAGTTACAATGAGCAGTTCTTC.

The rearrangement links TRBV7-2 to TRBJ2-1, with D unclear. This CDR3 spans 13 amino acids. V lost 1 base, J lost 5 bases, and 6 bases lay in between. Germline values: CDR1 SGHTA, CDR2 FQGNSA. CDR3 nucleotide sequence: TGTGCCAGCAGCTTAGGCCGGGACAATGAGCAGTTCTTC. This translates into CASSLGRDNEQFF. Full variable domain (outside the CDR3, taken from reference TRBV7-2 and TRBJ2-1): GAGVSQSPSNKVTEKGKDVELRCDPISGHTALYWYRQSLGQGLEFLIYFQGNSAPDKSGLPSDRFSAERTGGSVSTLTIQRTQQEDSAVYLCASSLGRDNEQFFGPGTRLTVL.

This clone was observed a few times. The CDR3: CASSPTGPTSYEQYF. DNA for the CDR3: TGTGCCAGCAGCCCAACAGGACCCACCTCCTACGAGCAGTACTTC. The chain recombines TRBV6-1 with TRBJ2-7, with a weak D call TRBD1 (5 bases). V lost 6 bases, J lost 0 bases, and 15 bases lay in between. Germline-derived CDR1 and CDR2 are MNHNS and SASEGT. The CDR3 consists of 15 residues.

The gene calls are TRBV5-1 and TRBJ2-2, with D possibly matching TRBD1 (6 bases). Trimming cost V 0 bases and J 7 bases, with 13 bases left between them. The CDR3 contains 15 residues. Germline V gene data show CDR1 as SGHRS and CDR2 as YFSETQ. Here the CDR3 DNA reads TGCGCCAGCAGCTTGGGGGCAGGGGATGACGGGGAGCTGTTTTTT. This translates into CASSLGAGDDGELFF.

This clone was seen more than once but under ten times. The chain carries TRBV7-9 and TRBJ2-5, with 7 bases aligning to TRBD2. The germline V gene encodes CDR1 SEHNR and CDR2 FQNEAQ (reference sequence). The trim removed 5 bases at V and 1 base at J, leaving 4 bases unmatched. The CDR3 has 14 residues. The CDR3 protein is CASSPRLAQETQYF. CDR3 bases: TGTGCCAGCAGCCCCCGACTAGCCCAAGAGACCCAGTACTTC.

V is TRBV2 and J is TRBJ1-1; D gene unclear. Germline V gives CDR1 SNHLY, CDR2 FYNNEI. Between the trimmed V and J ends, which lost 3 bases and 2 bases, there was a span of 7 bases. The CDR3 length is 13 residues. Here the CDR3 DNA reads TGTGCCAGCAGTGACAGCGCAAACACTGAAGCTTTCTTT. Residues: CASSDSANTEAFF.

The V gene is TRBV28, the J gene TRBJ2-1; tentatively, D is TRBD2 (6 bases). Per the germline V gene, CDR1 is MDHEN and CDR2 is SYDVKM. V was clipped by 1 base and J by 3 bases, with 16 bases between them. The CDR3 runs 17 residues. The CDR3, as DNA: TGTGCCAGCAGTTTATCCGCCGGGGGAGGCGACTACAATGAGCAGTTCTTC. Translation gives CASSLSAGGGDYNEQFF. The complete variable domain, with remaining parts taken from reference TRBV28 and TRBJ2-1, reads DVKVTQSSRYLVKRTGEKVFLECVQDMDHENMFWYRQDPGLGLRLIYFSYDVKMKEKGDIPEGYSVSREKKERFSLILESASTNQTSMYLCASSLSAGGGDYNEQFFGPGTRLTVL.

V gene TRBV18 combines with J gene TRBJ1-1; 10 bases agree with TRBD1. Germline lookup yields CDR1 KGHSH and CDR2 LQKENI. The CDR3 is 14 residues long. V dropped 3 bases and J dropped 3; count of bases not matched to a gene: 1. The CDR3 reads CASSPGTGDTEAFF. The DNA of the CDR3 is TGTGCCAGCTCACCCGGGACAGGGGACACTGAAGCTTTCTTT.

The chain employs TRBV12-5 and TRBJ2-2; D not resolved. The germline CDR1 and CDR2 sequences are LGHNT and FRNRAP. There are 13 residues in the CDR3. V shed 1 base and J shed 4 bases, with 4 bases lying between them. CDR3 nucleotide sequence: TGTGCTAGTGGTTTGGGCGGCACCGGGGAGCTGTTTTTT. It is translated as CASGLGGTGELFF.

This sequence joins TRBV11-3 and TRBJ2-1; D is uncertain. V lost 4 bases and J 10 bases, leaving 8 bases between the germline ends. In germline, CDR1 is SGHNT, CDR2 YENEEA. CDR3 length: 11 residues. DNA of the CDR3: TGTGCCAGCAGCTCAAGACACGAGCAGTTCTTC. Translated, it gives CASSSRHEQFF.

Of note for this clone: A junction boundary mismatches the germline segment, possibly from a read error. CDR3 sequence: CASSLEGQGSGYPF. The CDR3 DNA reads TGCGCCAGCAGCTTGGAGGGACAGGGAAGTGGCTACCCCTTC. The J gene is TRBJ1-2, the V gene TRBV5-1, with 9 bases identical to TRBD1. The CDR3 is 14 residues long. Germline CDR1 and CDR2: SGHRS and YFSETQ.

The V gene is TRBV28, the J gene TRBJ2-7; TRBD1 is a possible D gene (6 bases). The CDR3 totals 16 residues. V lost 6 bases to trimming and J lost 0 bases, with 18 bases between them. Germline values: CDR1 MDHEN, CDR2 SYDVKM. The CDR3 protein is CASSDPRGLSSYEQYF. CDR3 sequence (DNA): TGTGCCAGCAGCGACCCCAGGGGATTAAGCTCCTACGAGCAGTACTTC.

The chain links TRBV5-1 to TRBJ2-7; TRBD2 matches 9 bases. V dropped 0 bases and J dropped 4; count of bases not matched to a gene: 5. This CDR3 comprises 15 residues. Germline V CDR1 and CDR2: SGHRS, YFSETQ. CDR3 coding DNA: TGCGCCAGCAGCTTGGGACTAGCGGTAACTTACGAGCAGTACTTC. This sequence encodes CASSLGLAVTYEQYF. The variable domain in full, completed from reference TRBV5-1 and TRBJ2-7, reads KAGVTQTPRYLIKTRGQQVTLSCSPISGHRSVSWYQQTPGQGLQFLFEYFSETQRNKGNFPGRFSGRQFSNSRSEMNVSTLELGDSALYLCASSLGLAVTYEQYFGPGTRLTVT.

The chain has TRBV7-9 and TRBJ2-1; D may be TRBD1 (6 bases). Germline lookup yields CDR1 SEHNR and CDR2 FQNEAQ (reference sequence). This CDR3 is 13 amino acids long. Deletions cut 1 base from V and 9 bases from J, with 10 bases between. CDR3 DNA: TGTGCCAGCAGCTTAGACCTGACAGGTGAGCAGTTCTTC. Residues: CASSLDLTGEQFF.

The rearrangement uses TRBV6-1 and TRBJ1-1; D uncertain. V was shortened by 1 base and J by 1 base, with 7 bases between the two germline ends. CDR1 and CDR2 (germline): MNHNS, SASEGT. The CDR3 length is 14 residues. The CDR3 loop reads CASSEGGANTEAFF. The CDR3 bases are TGTGCCAGCAGTGAAGGGGGAGCGAACACTGAAGCTTTCTTT.

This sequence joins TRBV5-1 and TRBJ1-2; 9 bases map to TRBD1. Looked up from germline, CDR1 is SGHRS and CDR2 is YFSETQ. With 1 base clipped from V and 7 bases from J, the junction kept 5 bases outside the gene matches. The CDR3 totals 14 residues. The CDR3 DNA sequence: TGCGCCAGCAGCTTGAAAGGGACAGGGTCTGGCTACACCTTC. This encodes CASSLKGTGSGYTF. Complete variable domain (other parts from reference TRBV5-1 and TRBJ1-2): KAGVTQTPRYLIKTRGQQVTLSCSPISGHRSVSWYQQTPGQGLQFLFEYFSETQRNKGNFPGRFSGRQFSNSRSEMNVSTLELGDSALYLCASSLKGTGSGYTFGSGTRLTVV.

This CDR3 reads CASSRLGGLGNTIYF. The CDR3 bases are TGTGCCAGCAGCCGGCTCGGCGGCCTCGGAAACACCATATATTTT. The rearrangement joins TRBV11-2 to TRBJ1-3; D remains ambiguous. The CDR3 extends over 15 amino acids. V was trimmed by 5 bases and J by 4 bases, leaving 15 bases between them. The germline V gene encodes CDR1 SGHAT and CDR2 FQNNGV. The variable domain in full, with the rest retrieved from reference TRBV11-2 and TRBJ1-3, is EAGVAQSPRYKIIEKRQSVAFWCNPISGHATLYWYQQILGQGPKLLIQFQNNGVVDDSQLPKDRFSAERLKGVDSTLKIQPAKLEDSAVYLCASSRLGGLGNTIYFGEGSWLTVV.

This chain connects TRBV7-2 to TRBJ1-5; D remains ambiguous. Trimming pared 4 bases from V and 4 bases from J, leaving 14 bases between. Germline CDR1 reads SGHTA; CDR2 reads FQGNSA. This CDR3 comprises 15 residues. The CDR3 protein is CASSYSIAANQPQHF. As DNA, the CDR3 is TGTGCCAGCAGCTACTCGATTGCGGCTAATCAGCCCCAGCATTTT. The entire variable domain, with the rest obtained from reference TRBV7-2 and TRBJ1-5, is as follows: GAGVSQSPSNKVTEKGKDVELRCDPISGHTALYWYRQSLGQGLEFLIYFQGNSAPDKSGLPSDRFSAERTGGSVSTLTIQRTQQEDSAVYLCASSYSIAANQPQHFGDGTRLSIL.

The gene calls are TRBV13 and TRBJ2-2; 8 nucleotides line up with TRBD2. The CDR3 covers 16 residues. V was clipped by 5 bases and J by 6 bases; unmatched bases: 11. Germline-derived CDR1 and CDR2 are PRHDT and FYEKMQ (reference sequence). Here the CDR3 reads CASSLWTSPSAGELFF. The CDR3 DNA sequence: TGTGCCAGCAGCCTCTGGACTAGCCCGTCCGCCGGGGAGCTGTTTTTT.

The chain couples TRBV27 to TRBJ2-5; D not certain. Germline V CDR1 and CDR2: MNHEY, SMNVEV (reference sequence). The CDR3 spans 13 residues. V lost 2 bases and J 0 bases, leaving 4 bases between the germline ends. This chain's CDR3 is CASSLTYQETQYF. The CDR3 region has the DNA TGTGCCAGCAGTTTAACATACCAAGAGACCCAGTACTTC.

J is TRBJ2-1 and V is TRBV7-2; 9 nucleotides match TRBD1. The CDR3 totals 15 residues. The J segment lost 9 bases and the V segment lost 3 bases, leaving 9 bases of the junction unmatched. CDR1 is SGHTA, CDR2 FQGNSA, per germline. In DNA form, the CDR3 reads TGTGCCAGCAGCTTTTCCGGGACAGGGTCTCTTGAGCAGTTCTTC. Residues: CASSFSGTGSLEQFF.

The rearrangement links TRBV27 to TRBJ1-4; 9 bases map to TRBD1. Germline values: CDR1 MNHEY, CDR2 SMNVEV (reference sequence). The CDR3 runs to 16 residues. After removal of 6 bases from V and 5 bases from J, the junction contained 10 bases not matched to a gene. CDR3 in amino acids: CASRRTYRGQNEKLFF. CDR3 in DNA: TGTGCCAGCAGGCGAACCTACAGGGGGCAAAATGAAAAACTGTTTTTT.

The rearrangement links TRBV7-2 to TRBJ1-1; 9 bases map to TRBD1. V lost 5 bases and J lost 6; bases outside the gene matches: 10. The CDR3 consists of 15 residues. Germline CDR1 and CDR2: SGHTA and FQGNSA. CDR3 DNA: TGTGCCAGCAGCACCCGGACAGGGGATGCCCCTGAAGCTTTCTTT. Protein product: CASSTRTGDAPEAFF.

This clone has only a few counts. The CDR3 sequence is CASSPPAVVGQGVYEQYF. CDR3 DNA: TGTGCCAGCAGCCCCCCCGCTGTCGTCGGACAGGGAGTCTACGAGCAGTACTTC. The chain carries TRBV28 and TRBJ2-5, with 8 bases identical to TRBD1. The J call may be wrong; the DNA end is better matched by TRBJ2-7. The CDR3 extends over 18 amino acids. In germline, CDR1 is MDHEN, CDR2 SYDVKM.

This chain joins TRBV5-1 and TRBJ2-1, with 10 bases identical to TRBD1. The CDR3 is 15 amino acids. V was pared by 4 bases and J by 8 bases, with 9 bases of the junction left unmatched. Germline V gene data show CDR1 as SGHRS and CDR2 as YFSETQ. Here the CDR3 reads CASSVSGTGEDEQFF. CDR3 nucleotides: TGCGCCAGCAGCGTATCCGGGACAGGGGAGGATGAGCAGTTCTTC.

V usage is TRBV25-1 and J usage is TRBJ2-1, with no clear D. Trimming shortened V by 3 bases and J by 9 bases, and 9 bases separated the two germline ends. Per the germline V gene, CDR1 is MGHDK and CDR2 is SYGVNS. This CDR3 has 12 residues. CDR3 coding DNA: TGTGCCAGCAGTGACAGGTCTTCTGAGCAGTTCTTC. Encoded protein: CASSDRSSEQFF. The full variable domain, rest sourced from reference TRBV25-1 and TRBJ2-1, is EADIYQTPRYLVIGTGKKITLECSQTMGHDKMYWYQQDPGMELHLIHYSYGVNSTEKGDLSSESTVSRIRTEHFPLTLESARPSHTSQYLCASSDRSSEQFFGPGTRLTVL.